This entry features one T cell receptor beta chain sequence. Some clones are missing from TCRdb's copy, which holds only in-frame ones; the method was immunoSEQ multiplex PCR. The top ten clones hold around 7.6% of a sample with around 110,000 clones, roughly four fifths of them seen once. The sample belongs to a study of blood T cell repertoires in COVID-19. Germline-derived CDR1 and CDR2 are MNHEY and SVGAGI. The CDR3 sequence is 15 residues long. The ends lost 2 bases at V and 10 bases at J; junction bases unmatched: 4. This chain links TRBV6-5 with TRBJ1-6; 11 bases fit TRBD1. The sequenced sample was peripheral blood. The receptor comes from a man between 65 and 85 years old with active or convalescent COVID-19. CDR3 loop: CASSYGDRGKSPLHF. CDR3 nucleotides: TGTGCCAGCAGTTACGGGGACAGGGGGAAATCACCCCTCCACTTT.